This TCR beta chain was sequenced during a study of technical replicates of blood from a few donors. The junction had 9 bases not matched to a gene; V was cut back by 3 bases and J by 4 bases. Looked up from germline, CDR1 is SGHRS and CDR2 is YFSETQ. The CDR3 length is 15 residues. The data were produced by immunoSEQ multiplex PCR, yet TCRdb's version contains in-frame clones alone and is incomplete. This table holds thousands of clones, about 96% found once. This receptor was taken from a human donor in good health. The source material was PBMCs. The chain employs TRBV5-1 and TRBJ2-5, with 7 bases that match TRBD2. Written as DNA, the CDR3 is TGCGCCAGCAGCTCCCTTTGGGTAGCGGGAGAGACCCAGTACTTC. The encoded protein is CASSSLWVAGETQYF.